This T cell receptor (beta chain) was identified during a study of CD8+CD57+ T cells in acquired aplastic anemia. Study context: DNA per sorted CD4+ or CD8+ sample ranged 0.2 to 27.4 ug, averaging 3.2 ug. Healthy donors had, on average, about 9.9 million reads for their CD4+ cells.

V was pared by 3 bases and J by 2 bases, with 6 bases of the junction left unmatched. The germline CDR1 and CDR2 sequences are SNHLY and FYNNEI. CDR3 length equals 15 residues. Regarding this clonotype: Its antigen is not known.

TCR beta VDJ and CDR3 were profiled, and genomic DNA was the template. TCRdb ran MiXCR on the reads and lists one entry per CDR3 protein. The sample consists of 350,000 to 450,000 distinct CDR3 sequences, 65% to 75% of them appearing once. Study-wide results and limits: In common between the patients and the controls were twenty-nine CD8+ CDR3 sequences. With respect to CD8+ Simpson's diversity, patients and controls did not differ significantly.

The sample taken for sequencing was sorted CD4+, CD8+, or CD8+CD57+ T cells (not recorded which) from PBMCs. This TCR was recovered from a human donor in good health, serving as a control. The chain employs TRBV2 and TRBJ2-7; 8 bases match TRBD1. The CDR3 loop reads CASSDWDRFTYEQYF. In DNA, the CDR3 is TGTGCCAGCAGTGATTGGGACAGGTTCACCTACGAGCAGTACTTC.